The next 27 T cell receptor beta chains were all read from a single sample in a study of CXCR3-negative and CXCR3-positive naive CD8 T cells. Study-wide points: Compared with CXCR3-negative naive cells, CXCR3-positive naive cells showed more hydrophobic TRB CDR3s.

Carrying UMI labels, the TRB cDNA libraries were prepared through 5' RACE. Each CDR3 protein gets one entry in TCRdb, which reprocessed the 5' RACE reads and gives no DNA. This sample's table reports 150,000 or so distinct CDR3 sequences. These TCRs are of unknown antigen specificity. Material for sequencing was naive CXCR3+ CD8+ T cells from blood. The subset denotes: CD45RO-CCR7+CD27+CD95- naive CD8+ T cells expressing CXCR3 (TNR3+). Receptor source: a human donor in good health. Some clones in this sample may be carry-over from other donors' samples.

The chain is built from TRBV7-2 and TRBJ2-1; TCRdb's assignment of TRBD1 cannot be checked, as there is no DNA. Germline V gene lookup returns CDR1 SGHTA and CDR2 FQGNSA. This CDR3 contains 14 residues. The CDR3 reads CASSFRQVNNEQFF.

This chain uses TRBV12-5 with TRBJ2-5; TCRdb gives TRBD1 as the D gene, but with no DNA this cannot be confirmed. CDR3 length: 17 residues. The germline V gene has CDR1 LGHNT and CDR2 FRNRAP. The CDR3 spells CASGLISHRDFQETQYF.

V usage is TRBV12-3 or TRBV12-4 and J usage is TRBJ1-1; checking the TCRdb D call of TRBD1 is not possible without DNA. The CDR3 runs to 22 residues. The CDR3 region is CASSLERTAGGTGGIMNTEAFF.

The CDR3 reads CASSLPSGAQETQYF. This rearrangement joins TRBV7-6 to TRBJ2-5; TCRdb's D call of TRBD2 is untestable without DNA. The length of the CDR3 is 15 residues. Germline V lookup: CDR1 SGHVS, CDR2 FNYEAQ.

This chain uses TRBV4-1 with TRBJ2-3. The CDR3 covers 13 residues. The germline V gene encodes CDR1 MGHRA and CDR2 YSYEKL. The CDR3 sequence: CASSPLTTDTQYF.

The CDR3 here is CASTPADRRNTEAFF. This chain joins TRBV7-9 and TRBJ1-1; checking the TCRdb D call of TRBD1 is not possible without DNA. CDR3 length: 15 residues. CDR1 is SEHNR, CDR2 FQNEAQ, per germline (reference sequence).

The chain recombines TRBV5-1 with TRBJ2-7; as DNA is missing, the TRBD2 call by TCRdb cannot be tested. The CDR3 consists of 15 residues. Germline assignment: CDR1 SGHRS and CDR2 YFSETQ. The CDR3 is CASSLLGAQLYEQYF.

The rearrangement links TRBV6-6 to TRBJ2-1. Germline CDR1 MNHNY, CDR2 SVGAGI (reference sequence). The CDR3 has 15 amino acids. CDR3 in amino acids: CASRDKDDRGNEQFF.

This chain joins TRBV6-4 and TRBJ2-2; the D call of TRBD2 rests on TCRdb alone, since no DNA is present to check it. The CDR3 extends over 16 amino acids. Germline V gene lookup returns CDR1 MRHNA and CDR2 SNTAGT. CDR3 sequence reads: CASSEDSGGHAGELFF.

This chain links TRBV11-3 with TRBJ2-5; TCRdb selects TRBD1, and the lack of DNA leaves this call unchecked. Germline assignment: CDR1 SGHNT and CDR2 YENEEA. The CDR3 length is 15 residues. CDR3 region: CASSVRTENQETQYF.

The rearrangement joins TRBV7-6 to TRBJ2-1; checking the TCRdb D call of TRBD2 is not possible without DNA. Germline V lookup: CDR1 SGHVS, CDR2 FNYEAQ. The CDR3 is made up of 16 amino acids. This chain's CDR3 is CASSNTVAGGGNEQFF. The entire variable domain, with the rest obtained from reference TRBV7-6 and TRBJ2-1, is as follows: GAGVSQSPRYKVTKRGQDVALRCDPISGHVSLYWYRQALGQGPEFLTYFNYEAQQDKSGLPNDRFSAERPEGSISTLTIQRTEQRDSAMYRCASSNTVAGGGNEQFFGPGTRLTVL.

The CDR3 is CASRPFSGHNEQFF. The rearrangement uses TRBV6-1 and TRBJ2-1; the D call from TCRdb, TRBD1, cannot be confirmed without DNA. The CDR3 has 14 residues. Germline CDR1 is MNHNS and CDR2 is SASEGT.

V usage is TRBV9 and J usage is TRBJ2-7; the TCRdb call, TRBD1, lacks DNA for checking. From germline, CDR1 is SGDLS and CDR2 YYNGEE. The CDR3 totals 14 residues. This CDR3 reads CASSTDRGGDEQYF.

The chain's CDR3 is CASSLGGRGIDEQFF. This chain uses TRBV5-1 with TRBJ2-1; the TCRdb D gene call, TRBD2, has no DNA to confirm it. Germline V CDR1 and CDR2: SGHRS, YFSETQ. The CDR3 covers 15 residues.

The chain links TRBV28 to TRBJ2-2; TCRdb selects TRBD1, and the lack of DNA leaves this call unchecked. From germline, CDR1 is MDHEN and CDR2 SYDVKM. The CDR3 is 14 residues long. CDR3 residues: CASRDNANTGELFF.

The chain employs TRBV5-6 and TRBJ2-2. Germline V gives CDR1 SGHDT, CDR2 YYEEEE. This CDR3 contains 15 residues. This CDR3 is CASSLILGNTGELFF.

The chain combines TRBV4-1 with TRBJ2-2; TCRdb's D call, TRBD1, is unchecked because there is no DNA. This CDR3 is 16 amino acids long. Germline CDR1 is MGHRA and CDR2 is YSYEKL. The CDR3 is CASSQLQGRTTGELFF.

The CDR3 loop is CASSPWTGGYEQYF. The chain combines TRBV19 with TRBJ2-7; TCRdb reports TRBD1, a call that lacks DNA to check it against. CDR3 size: 14 residues. Germline assignment: CDR1 LNHDA and CDR2 SQIVND (reference sequence).

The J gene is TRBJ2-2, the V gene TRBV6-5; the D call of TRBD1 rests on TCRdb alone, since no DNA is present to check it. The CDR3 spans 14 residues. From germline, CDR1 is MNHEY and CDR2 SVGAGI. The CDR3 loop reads CASRNDRGPGELFF.

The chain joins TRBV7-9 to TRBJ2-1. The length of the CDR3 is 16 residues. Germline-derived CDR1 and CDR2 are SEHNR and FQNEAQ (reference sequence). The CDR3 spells CASSLIVAGPYNEQFF.

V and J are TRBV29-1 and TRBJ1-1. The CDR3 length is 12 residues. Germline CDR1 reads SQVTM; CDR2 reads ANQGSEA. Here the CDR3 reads CSVEDPGGWAFF.

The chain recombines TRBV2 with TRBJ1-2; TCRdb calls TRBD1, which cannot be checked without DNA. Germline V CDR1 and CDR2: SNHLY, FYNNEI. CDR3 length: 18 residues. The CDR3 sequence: CASSDRQGADQRYYGYTF.

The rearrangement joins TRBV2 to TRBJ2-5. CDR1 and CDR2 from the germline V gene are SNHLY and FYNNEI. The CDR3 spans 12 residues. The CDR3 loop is CASSDEQETQYF. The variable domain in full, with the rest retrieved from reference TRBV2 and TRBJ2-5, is EPEVTQTPSHQVTQMGQEVILRCVPISNHLYFYWYRQILGQKVEFLVSFYNNEISEKSEIFDDQFSVERPDGSNFTLKIRSTKLEDSAMYFCASSDEQETQYFGPGTRLLVL.

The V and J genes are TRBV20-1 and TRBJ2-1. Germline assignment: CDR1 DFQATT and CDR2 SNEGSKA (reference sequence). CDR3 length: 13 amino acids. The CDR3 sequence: CSASGSSYNEQFF.

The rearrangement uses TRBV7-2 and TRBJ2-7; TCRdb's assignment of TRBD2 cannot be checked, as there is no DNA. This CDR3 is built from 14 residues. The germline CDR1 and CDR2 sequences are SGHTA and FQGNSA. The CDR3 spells CASTRSGPTYEQYF. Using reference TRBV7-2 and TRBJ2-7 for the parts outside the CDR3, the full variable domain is GAGVSQSPSNKVTEKGKDVELRCDPISGHTALYWYRQSLGQGLEFLIYFQGNSAPDKSGLPSDRFSAERTGGSVSTLTIQRTQQEDSAVYLCASTRSGPTYEQYFGPGTRLTVT.

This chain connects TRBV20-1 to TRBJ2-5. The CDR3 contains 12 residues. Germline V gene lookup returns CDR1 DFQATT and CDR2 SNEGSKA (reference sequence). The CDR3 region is CSARDHRETQYF.

This chain's CDR3 is CASSYEIGSYNEQFF. This rearrangement joins TRBV6-2 or TRBV6-3 to TRBJ2-1. The CDR3 loop spans 15 amino acids. Germline CDR1 reads MNHEY; CDR2 reads SVGEGT.